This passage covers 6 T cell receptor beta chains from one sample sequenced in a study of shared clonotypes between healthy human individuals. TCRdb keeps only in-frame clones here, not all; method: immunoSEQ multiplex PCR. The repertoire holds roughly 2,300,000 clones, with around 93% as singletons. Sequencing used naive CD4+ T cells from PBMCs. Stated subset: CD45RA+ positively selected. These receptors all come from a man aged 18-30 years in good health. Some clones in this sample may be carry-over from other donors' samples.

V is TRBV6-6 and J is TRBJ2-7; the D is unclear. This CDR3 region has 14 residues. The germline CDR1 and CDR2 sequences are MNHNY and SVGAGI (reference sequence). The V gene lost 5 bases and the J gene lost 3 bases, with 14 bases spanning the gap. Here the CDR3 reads CASSPPGTYYEQYF. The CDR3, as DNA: TGTGCCAGCAGTCCCCCGGGTACCTACTACGAGCAGTACTTC.

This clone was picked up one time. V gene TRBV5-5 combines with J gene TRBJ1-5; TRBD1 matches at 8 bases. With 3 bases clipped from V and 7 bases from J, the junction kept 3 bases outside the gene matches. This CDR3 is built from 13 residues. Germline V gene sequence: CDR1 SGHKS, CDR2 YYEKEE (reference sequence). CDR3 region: CASSSQGAQPQHF. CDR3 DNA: TGTGCCAGCAGCTCCCAGGGGGCCCAGCCCCAGCATTTT.

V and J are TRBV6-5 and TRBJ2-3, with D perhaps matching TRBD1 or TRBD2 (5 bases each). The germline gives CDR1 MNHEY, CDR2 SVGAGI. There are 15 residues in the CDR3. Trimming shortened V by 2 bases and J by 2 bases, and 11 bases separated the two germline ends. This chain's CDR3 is CASSYGTEVTDTQYF. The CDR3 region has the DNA TGTGCCAGCAGTTACGGGACGGAAGTCACAGATACGCAGTATTTT.

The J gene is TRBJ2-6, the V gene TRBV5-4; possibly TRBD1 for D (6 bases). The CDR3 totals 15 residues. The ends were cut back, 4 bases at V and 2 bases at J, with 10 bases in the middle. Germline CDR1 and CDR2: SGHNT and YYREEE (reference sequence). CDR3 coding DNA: TGTGCCAGCAGCCCAAACAGGGCTGGGGCCAACGTCCTGACTTTC. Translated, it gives CASSPNRAGANVLTF.

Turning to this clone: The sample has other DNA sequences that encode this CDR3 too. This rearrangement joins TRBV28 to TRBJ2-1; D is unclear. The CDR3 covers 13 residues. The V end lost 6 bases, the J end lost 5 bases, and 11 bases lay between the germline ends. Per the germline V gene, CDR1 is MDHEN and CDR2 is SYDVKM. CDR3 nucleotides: TGTGCCAGCAGCTCCGGCAGCCACAATGAGCAGTTCTTC. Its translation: CASSSGSHNEQFF.

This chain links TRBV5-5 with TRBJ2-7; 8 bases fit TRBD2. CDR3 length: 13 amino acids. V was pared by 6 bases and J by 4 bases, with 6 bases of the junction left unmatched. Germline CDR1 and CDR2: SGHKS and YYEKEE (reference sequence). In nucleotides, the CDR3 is TGTGCCAGCACCCGGGGGGGTTCGTACGAGCAGTACTTC. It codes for CASTRGGSYEQYF.